The 27 T cell receptor beta chains below all came from one sample that was sequenced in a study of blood T cell repertoires in COVID-19. Clones were read by immunoSEQ multiplex PCR, and TCRdb kept only the in-frame ones, dropping some. The sample has about 300,000 clones; 87% are singletons. Sequencing input: PBMCs or T cells enriched from blood (not recorded which). These receptors originate from a woman aged 30 to 39 who had recovered from COVID-19.

The sample holds a few counts of this clone. The chain recombines TRBV4-2 with TRBJ1-2; 7 nucleotides match TRBD1. V gave up 1 base and J gave up 6 bases; unmatched junction bases: 11. This CDR3 is built from 16 residues. Germline V gives CDR1 LGHNA, CDR2 YNFKEQ. The CDR3 DNA is TGTGCCAGCAGCCAAGCGGGACAGACGGCACCCCATGGCTACACCTTC. Encoded protein: CASSQAGQTAPHGYTF.

The rearrangement uses TRBV6-2 or TRBV6-3 and TRBJ1-2; a weak D match, TRBD1 (6 bases). Germline loops: CDR1 MNHEY, CDR2 SVGEGT. The CDR3 loop spans 19 amino acids. V dropped 2 bases and J dropped 2 bases, with 24 bases sitting between them. DNA for the CDR3: TGTGCCAGCAGTTACGACGCAGGGGCAGAGACCATCTGGAACTATGGCTACACCTTC. Amino acids: CASSYDAGAETIWNYGYTF.

This chain uses TRBV24-1 with TRBJ2-3; D is undetermined. The CDR3 covers 14 residues. Trimming cost V 9 bases and J 0 bases, with 12 bases left between them. Germline CDR1 is KGHDR and CDR2 is SFDVKD. This CDR3 reads CATASSVSTDTQYF. In DNA form, the CDR3 reads TGTGCCACCGCTTCCTCGGTAAGCACAGATACGCAGTATTTT.

This clone appeared a single time. The DNA for the CDR3 is TGCGCCAGCAGCGTAGACAGGGGCCCAGATACGCAGTATTTT. Protein sequence: CASSVDRGPDTQYF. This chain uses TRBV5-1 with TRBJ2-3; 8 positions match TRBD1. V trimming: 4 bases; J trimming: 4 bases; junction bases outside the gene matches: 5. The CDR3 is 14 residues long. Germline values: CDR1 SGHRS, CDR2 YFSETQ. Full variable domain (remainder filled in from reference TRBV5-1 and TRBJ2-3): KAGVTQTPRYLIKTRGQQVTLSCSPISGHRSVSWYQQTPGQGLQFLFEYFSETQRNKGNFPGRFSGRQFSNSRSEMNVSTLELGDSALYLCASSVDRGPDTQYFGPGTRLTVL.

This sequence joins TRBV15 and TRBJ2-1, with a possible D match to TRBD2 (6 bases). Germline CDR1 and CDR2: LNHNV and YYDKDF (reference sequence). V was clipped by 5 bases and J by 7 bases, with 12 bases between them. CDR3 length: 13 amino acids. CDR3 bases: TGTGCCACCAGCGAGGGACTTAAGAATGAGCAGTTCTTC. The encoded protein is CATSEGLKNEQFF. Combining the CDR3 with reference TRBV15 and TRBJ2-1 gives the whole variable domain DAMVIQNPRYQVTQFGKPVTLSCSQTLNHNVMYWYQQKSSQAPKLLFHYYDKDFNNEADTPDNFQSRRPNTSFCFLDIRSPGLGDTAMYLCATSEGLKNEQFFGPGTRLTVL.

On this clone: Other DNA sequences within the sample encode an identical CDR3. This chain joins TRBV29-1 and TRBJ1-5, with unresolved D. Deletions cut 6 bases from V and 0 bases from J, with 9 bases between. The CDR3 extends over 13 amino acids. CDR1 is SQVTM and CDR2 is ANQGSEA in the germline V gene. CDR3 region: CSVGENSNQPQHF. The DNA of the CDR3 is TGCAGCGTCGGAGAGAATAGCAATCAGCCCCAGCATTTT.

This sequence joins TRBV28 and TRBJ2-7, with 10 bases matching TRBD1. J gave up 4 bases and V 5 bases, and 5 bases lay outside the gene matches. The length of the CDR3 is 14 residues. Germline V CDR1 and CDR2: MDHEN, SYDVKM. CDR3 region: CASSEGQGLYEQYF. CDR3 sequence (DNA): TGTGCCAGCAGTGAGGGACAGGGGTTATACGAGCAGTACTTC. Combining the CDR3 with reference TRBV28 and TRBJ2-7 gives the whole variable domain DVKVTQSSRYLVKRTGEKVFLECVQDMDHENMFWYRQDPGLGLRLIYFSYDVKMKEKGDIPEGYSVSREKKERFSLILESASTNQTSMYLCASSEGQGLYEQYFGPGTRLTVT.

J is TRBJ2-3 and V is TRBV6-2 or TRBV6-3, with 13 bases lining up with TRBD2. Germline trimming cut 5 bases from V and 7 bases from J; bases unmatched to any gene: 6. Germline V gene sequence: CDR1 MNHEY, CDR2 SVGEGT. CDR3 length: 15 residues. The CDR3 sequence: CASSPPTSGGHTQYF. The DNA of the CDR3 is TGTGCCAGCAGTCCGCCGACTAGCGGGGGGCATACGCAGTATTTT.

The chain links TRBV5-4 to TRBJ2-1; maybe TRBD1 (5 bases). This CDR3 region has 16 residues. Germline V gene lookup returns CDR1 SGHNT and CDR2 YYREEE (reference sequence). The V and J ends lost 0 bases and 2 bases respectively, with 12 bases between them. CDR3: CASSLAGIITYNEQFF. The CDR3 DNA reads TGTGCCAGCAGCTTGGCAGGGATCATCACCTACAATGAGCAGTTCTTC. The full variable domain, rest sourced from reference TRBV5-4 and TRBJ2-1, is ETGVTQSPTHLIKTRGQQVTLRCSSQSGHNTVSWYQQALGQGPQFIFQYYREEENGRGNFPPRFSGLQFPNYSSELNVNALELDDSALYLCASSLAGIITYNEQFFGPGTRLTVL.

Comment on this clone: Its ends do not fully match the called genes, so a read error is possible. The J gene is TRBJ1-5, the V gene TRBV7-9; the D is unclear. Germline V gives CDR1 SEHNR, CDR2 FQNEAQ (reference sequence). The CDR3 runs to 13 residues. The CDR3 sequence is CASGFQNNQPQHF. The CDR3 DNA is TGTGCCAGCGGCTTTCAGAACAATCAGCCCCAGCATTTT.

This chain links TRBV14 with TRBJ1-2, with D hard to call. The CDR3 has 11 residues. V shed 8 bases and J shed 3 bases, with 7 bases lying between them. Germline V gene sequence: CDR1 SGHDN, CDR2 FVKESK. In DNA, the CDR3 is TGTGCCAGCCGAGGAGACTATGGCTACACCTTC. Its translation: CASRGDYGYTF.

This chain connects TRBV4-1 to TRBJ2-5, with 12 positions matching TRBD2. The CDR3 covers 16 residues. Germline V gene sequence: CDR1 MGHRA, CDR2 YSYEKL. V lost 3 bases to trimming and J lost 3 bases; unmatched junction nucleotides: 5. In DNA, the CDR3 is TGCGCCAGCAGCCAGGTACTAGCGGGGGGCGAAGAGACCCAGTACTTC. Amino acids: CASSQVLAGGEETQYF.

This clone occurred once. The chain combines TRBV12-3 or TRBV12-4 with TRBJ2-7, with TRBD1 as a possible D gene (5 bases). The CDR3 covers 13 residues. V lost 3 bases and J 10 bases, leaving 16 bases between the germline ends. The CDR3 loop is CASSLPGRPDQYF. CDR3 nucleotide sequence: TGTGCCAGCAGTTTGCCAGGGCGTCCGGATCAGTACTTC.

The CDR3 protein is CSVASQGRAGGTIYF. The CDR3 DNA is TGCAGCGTTGCCAGCCAGGGTCGGGCTGGTGGAACCATATATTTT. The rearrangement joins TRBV29-1 to TRBJ1-3; maybe TRBD1 (5 bases). The V end was cut by 4 bases, the J end by 10 bases, with 23 bases between. The CDR3 sequence is 15 residues long. In germline, CDR1 is SQVTM, CDR2 ANQGSEA.

This chain uses TRBV5-1 with TRBJ2-5; D remains unclear. Germline V gene sequence: CDR1 SGHRS, CDR2 YFSETQ. V was trimmed by 3 bases and J by 0 bases, leaving 6 bases between them. This CDR3 has 13 amino acids. The CDR3 protein is CASSYTYQETQYF. CDR3 DNA: TGCGCCAGCAGCTACACGTACCAAGAGACCCAGTACTTC.

This clone was observed a single time. CDR3 region: CASSPQRDTEAFF. The CDR3 nucleotides read TGTGCCAGCAGCCCGCAGCGGGACACTGAAGCTTTCTTT. V usage is TRBV7-9 and J usage is TRBJ1-1; no reliable D call. The CDR3 runs to 13 residues. Germline CDR1 is SEHNR and CDR2 is FQNEAQ (reference sequence). V lost 5 bases, J lost 3 bases, and 10 bases lay in between. The full variable domain, in which reference TRBV7-9 and TRBJ1-1 provide the parts outside the CDR3, is DTGVSQNPRHKITKRGQNVTFRCDPISEHNRLYWYRQTLGQGPEFLTYFQNEAQLEKSRLLSDRFSAERPKGSFSTLEIQRTEQGDSAMYLCASSPQRDTEAFFGQGTRLTVV.

This clone appeared a few times. The CDR3 DNA reads as TGTGCCAGTAGTCCCCGGGGACAGGGAGGCGAGCAGTACTTC. Its translation is CASSPRGQGGEQYF. This chain joins TRBV19 and TRBJ2-7; 9 bases fit TRBD1. J gave up 6 bases and V 5 bases, and 8 bases lay outside the gene matches. The CDR3 loop spans 14 amino acids. The V gene's germline CDR1 is LNHDA and CDR2 SQIVND (reference sequence).

This chain uses TRBV7-2 with TRBJ1-4; no clear D. Trimming cost V 1 base and J 5 bases, with 11 bases left between them. The CDR3 loop spans 15 amino acids. CDR1 is SGHTA and CDR2 is FQGNSA in the germline V gene. CDR3 amino acids: CASSLDFPPNEKLFF. The DNA for the CDR3 is TGTGCCAGCAGCTTAGACTTCCCCCCGAATGAAAAACTGTTTTTT.

The J gene is TRBJ1-1, the V gene TRBV27; maybe TRBD1 (6 bases). Trimming took 5 bases from V and 2 from J, leaving 12 bases between them. This CDR3 has 14 residues. Germline CDR1 and CDR2: MNHEY and SMNVEV (reference sequence). The CDR3: CASSPRTENTEAFF. The CDR3 DNA reads as TGTGCCAGCAGTCCCCGGACAGAAAACACTGAAGCTTTCTTT.

The chain links TRBV12-5 to TRBJ2-7; 8 nucleotides agree with TRBD1. V was clipped by 7 bases and J by 3 bases; unmatched bases: 14. Germline CDR1 and CDR2: LGHNT and FRNRAP. The CDR3 spans 16 residues. CDR3 residues: CASAQSSGTGLYEQYF. Written as DNA, the CDR3 is TGTGCTAGTGCCCAATCCTCCGGGACAGGACTCTACGAGCAGTACTTC.

The rearrangement links TRBV5-1 to TRBJ1-4; 10 bases match TRBD1. Germline values: CDR1 SGHRS, CDR2 YFSETQ. There are 15 residues in the CDR3. V was clipped by 4 bases and J by 6 bases; unmatched bases: 6. The CDR3 DNA follows: TGCGCCAGCAGCCCTCCCGGGACAGGGGATGAAAAACTGTTTTTT. It is translated as CASSPPGTGDEKLFF.

The V gene is TRBV9, the J gene TRBJ1-2; D uncertain. Germline V gives CDR1 SGDLS, CDR2 YYNGEE. The ends were cut back, 4 bases at V and 4 bases at J, with 14 bases in the middle. This CDR3 region has 14 residues. CDR3 coding DNA: TGTGCCAGCAGCCCAGAGGGAGCCGCCTATGGCTACACCTTC. The encoded protein is CASSPEGAAYGYTF.

The rearrangement joins TRBV6-5 to TRBJ2-7, with TRBD1 matching over 9 bases. The CDR3 has 14 amino acids. The germline V gene encodes CDR1 MNHEY and CDR2 SVGAGI. V shed 6 bases, J shed 5 bases, and the junction held 8 bases outside the gene matches. The CDR3, as DNA: TGTGCCAGCAGCACCGGGACAGGGTGGCACGAGCAGTACTTC. It encodes CASSTGTGWHEQYF.

This chain links TRBV19 with TRBJ2-1; the match to TRBD2 covers 8 bases. The trim removed 3 bases at V and 0 bases at J, leaving 13 bases unmatched. The V gene's germline CDR1 is LNHDA and CDR2 SQIVND (reference sequence). The CDR3 has 19 amino acids. The CDR3 loop is CASSIPAGGGQLSYNEQFF. The CDR3 DNA is TGTGCCAGTAGTATTCCCGCGGGGGGAGGACAACTCTCCTACAATGAGCAGTTCTTC.

This clone came up once. The chain carries TRBV6-4 and TRBJ2-5; D call uncertain. V was trimmed by 4 bases and J by 0 bases, leaving 12 bases between them. The CDR3 extends over 15 amino acids. Germline values: CDR1 MRHNA, CDR2 SNTAGT. The CDR3 sequence: CASSAVWANQETQYF. The DNA of the CDR3 is TGTGCCAGCAGTGCGGTTTGGGCGAACCAAGAGACCCAGTACTTC.

The chain has TRBV7-2 and TRBJ1-1, with a tentative D call TRBD1 (5 bases). The V gene's germline CDR1 is SGHTA and CDR2 FQGNSA. Trimming shortened V by 5 bases and J by 4 bases, and 23 bases separated the two germline ends. The CDR3 is 17 residues long. The CDR3 DNA sequence: TGTGCCAGCAGCAAAAAGGGCAGGGTAGGGCAGAGCACTGAAGCTTTCTTT. Its translation is CASSKKGRVGQSTEAFF.

J is TRBJ1-1 and V is TRBV5-1, with 10 bases lining up with TRBD1. CDR1 is SGHRS and CDR2 is YFSETQ in the germline V gene. This CDR3 contains 15 residues. V was clipped by 5 bases and J by 5 bases; unmatched bases: 9. The chain's CDR3 is CASSRDRGRTTEAFF. DNA of the CDR3: TGCGCCAGCAGTCGGGACAGGGGTCGAACGACTGAAGCTTTCTTT.